A single sample is the source of the 17 T cell receptor beta chains below, sequenced in a study of human T cells and chemical hapten exposure. Time point indicated: patch test 3, about 24 weeks after DPC sensitization. Treatment described: therapeutic diphenylcyclopropenone sensitization with weekly scalp DPC. From the RACE reads, TCRdb called clonotypes with MiXCR, one entry per CDR3 protein. The table includes about 190,000 distinct CDR3 sequences, roughly a quarter detected once. The sequencing used whole blood, collected in connection with sensitization to the hapten diphenylcyclopropenone (DPC). Receptors were obtained from a woman aged 40 to 55 with alopecia areata. Some clones in this sample may be carry-over from other donors' samples.

This clonotype was picked up a small number of times. The V gene is TRBV20-1, the J gene TRBJ2-6; tentatively, D is TRBD1 or TRBD2 (6 bases each). CDR3 length: 15 residues. Per the germline V gene, CDR1 is DFQATT and CDR2 is SNEGSKA (reference sequence). V lost 6 bases, J lost 4 bases, and 16 bases lay in between. The CDR3 DNA sequence: TGCAGTGCGCCGTATAGGGGGGCCGGGGCCAACGTCCTGACTTTC. Its protein is CSAPYRGAGANVLTF.

The chain is built from TRBV29-1 and TRBJ2-5; D perhaps matches TRBD2 (6 bases). The CDR3 runs 15 residues. V dropped 2 bases and J dropped 5 bases, with 18 bases sitting between them. The germline gives CDR1 SQVTM, CDR2 ANQGSEA. The CDR3 loop reads CSVEPTSPLEETQYF. The CDR3 nucleotides read TGCAGCGTTGAACCTACTAGCCCACTTGAGGAGACCCAGTACTTC.

This clonotype came up a few times. V usage is TRBV10-3 and J usage is TRBJ1-3, with a weak D call TRBD1 (5 bases). Trimming shortened V by 5 bases and J by 0 bases, and 11 bases separated the two germline ends. This CDR3 contains 15 residues. Looked up from germline, CDR1 is ENHRY and CDR2 is SYGVKD. CDR3 in amino acids: CAISSPGTSGNTIYF. In DNA form, the CDR3 reads TGTGCCATCAGTAGCCCAGGGACCTCTGGAAACACCATATATTTT.

This clonotype came up a few times. The CDR3 coding sequence is TGTGCCAGCAGTTTAGGTGGGGGTCCCTACGAGCAGTACTTC. As protein: CASSLGGGPYEQYF. The chain is built from TRBV28 and TRBJ2-7; TRBD1 or TRBD2 may be the D gene (5 bases each). This CDR3 has 14 residues. In germline, CDR1 is MDHEN, CDR2 SYDVKM. Trimming took off 2 bases at V and 2 bases at J, with 10 bases between the two ends.

This clonotype was picked up many times. The V and J genes are TRBV10-3 and TRBJ1-5; D is ambiguous. Deletions cut 3 bases from V and 4 bases from J, with 4 bases between. The CDR3 has 12 amino acids. The V gene's germline CDR1 is ENHRY and CDR2 SYGVKD. CDR3 loop: CAISDLNQPQHF. CDR3 DNA sequence: TGTGCCATCAGTGATCTAAATCAGCCCCAGCATTTT.

The V and J genes are TRBV20-1 and TRBJ2-7; 9 nucleotides match TRBD1. Germline V gives CDR1 DFQATT, CDR2 SNEGSKA (reference sequence). V was clipped by 3 bases and J by 0 bases; unmatched bases: 6. The CDR3 contains 15 residues. In nucleotides, the CDR3 is TGCAGTGCTAGGGCGGGACAGGGAAGCTCCTACGAGCAGTACTTC. As protein: CSARAGQGSSYEQYF.

V is TRBV29-1 and J is TRBJ1-1; D not resolved. In germline, CDR1 is SQVTM, CDR2 ANQGSEA. The CDR3 loop spans 13 amino acids. V lost 4 bases and J lost 1, with 10 bases in between. The CDR3 bases are TGCAGCGTTGTTTGGCAGAGGAACACTGAAGCTTTCTTT. It translates to CSVVWQRNTEAFF.

CDR3 in amino acids: CASIGDTPNTEAFF. CDR3 bases: TGTGCCAGCATTGGGGACACCCCGAACACTGAAGCTTTCTTT. This chain links TRBV6-2 or TRBV6-3 with TRBJ1-1, with TRBD1 as a possible D gene (6 bases). The ends were cut back, 7 bases at V and 1 base at J, with 13 bases in the middle. CDR3 length: 14 amino acids. The V gene's germline CDR1 is MNHEY and CDR2 SVGEGT.

Only a few counts were recorded for this clonotype. The gene calls are TRBV20-1 and TRBJ2-1; 7 positions match TRBD1. This CDR3 has 14 residues. Germline V lookup: CDR1 DFQATT, CDR2 SNEGSKA (reference sequence). The V gene end was trimmed by 0 bases and the J gene end by 3 bases; junction bases not matched to a gene: 2. CDR3 coding DNA: TGCAGTGCTAGAGACCGGGACAGCTACAATGAGCAGTTCTTC. Its translation is CSARDRDSYNEQFF.

The chain combines TRBV5-1 with TRBJ2-2, with 8 positions matching TRBD1. CDR1 SGHRS and CDR2 YFSETQ come from the germline V gene. The J segment lost 2 bases and the V segment lost 4 bases, leaving 4 bases of the junction unmatched. This CDR3 region has 15 residues. The DNA for the CDR3 is TGCGCCAGCAGCGCAGGGGGCTTCAACACCGGGGAGCTGTTTTTT. This sequence encodes CASSAGGFNTGELFF.

The chain links TRBV20-1 to TRBJ2-7, with D possibly called TRBD1 or TRBD2 (5 bases each). V was pared by 5 bases and J by 2 bases, with 10 bases between. The CDR3 extends over 12 amino acids. The V gene's germline CDR1 is DFQATT and CDR2 SNEGSKA (reference sequence). The CDR3 DNA sequence: TGCAGTGCTTGGGACCAACCCTACGAGCAGTACTTC. Translated: CSAWDQPYEQYF.

This chain uses TRBV29-1 with TRBJ2-1; no reliable D call. This CDR3 comprises 11 residues. Between the trimmed V and J ends, which lost 4 bases and 7 bases, there was a span of 8 bases. Germline CDR1 SQVTM, CDR2 ANQGSEA. The CDR3 coding sequence is TGCAGCGTTGGGTACCCTAATGAGCAGTTCTTC. The encoded protein is CSVGYPNEQFF.

J is TRBJ2-3 and V is TRBV6-4; 8 positions match TRBD2. This CDR3 is 15 amino acids long. Germline V lookup: CDR1 MRHNA, CDR2 SNTAGT. The V and J ends lost 4 bases and 6 bases, in that order; junction bases with no gene match: 9. CDR3 in amino acids: CASSGTSGEGDTQYF. The CDR3 DNA reads as TGTGCCAGCAGTGGAACTAGCGGAGAGGGTGATACGCAGTATTTT.

This clonotype came up a few times. V usage is TRBV6-2 or TRBV6-3 and J usage is TRBJ2-7; D unresolved. Germline V gene sequence: CDR1 MNHEY, CDR2 SVGEGT. The CDR3 extends over 11 amino acids. Trimming took off 2 bases at V and 3 bases at J, with 2 bases between the two ends. CDR3 residues: CASSYRYEQYF. In DNA, the CDR3 is TGTGCCAGCAGTTACCGCTACGAGCAGTACTTC.

Only a few counts were recorded for this clonotype. The rearrangement joins TRBV4-2 to TRBJ2-7; no clear D. CDR1 is LGHNA, CDR2 YNFKEQ, per germline. This CDR3 comprises 14 residues. The V and J ends lost 0 bases and 1 base respectively, with 7 bases between them. The CDR3 loop reads CASSQDDWSYEQYF. The CDR3 DNA sequence: TGTGCCAGCAGCCAAGATGACTGGTCCTACGAGCAGTACTTC.

The V call is TRBV27, the J call TRBJ2-2, with 11 positions matching TRBD1. With V trimmed by 0 bases and J by 3 bases, 3 bases remained unmatched. Per the germline V gene, CDR1 is MNHEY and CDR2 is SMNVEV (reference sequence). This CDR3 is built from 17 residues. The CDR3 DNA reads TGTGCCAGCAGTTTATCCGGACAGGGGGCTTACACCGGGGAGCTGTTTTTT. It codes for CASSLSGQGAYTGELFF.

The V and J genes are TRBV28 and TRBJ2-7; D uncertain. V was clipped by 5 bases and J by 3 bases, with 17 bases between them. Germline-derived CDR1 and CDR2 are MDHEN and SYDVKM. CDR3 length: 15 amino acids. CDR3 protein: CASSPTSGRYYEQYF. CDR3 bases: TGTGCCAGCAGTCCCACGTCAGGCCGGTACTACGAGCAGTACTTC.